These 14 T cell receptor beta chains came from one sample sequenced in a study of long-term antiretroviral therapy in people with HIV. This was the immunoSEQ v3.0 assay at survey level. TCRdb's table, derived via immunoSEQ multiplex PCR, lists solely in-frame clones and lacks some. The sample lists fewer than 30,000 clones, about 88% seen once, with approximately 4.6% in the top ten. The specimen comprised unsorted PBMCs, sampled roughly 2.7 years after starting antiretroviral therapy. These receptors all come from a middle-aged man with HIV.

This chain connects TRBV16 to TRBJ1-1; D might be TRBD1 (6 bases). Germline CDR1 and CDR2: KGHSY and FQNENV. This CDR3 comprises 15 residues. Trimming pared 0 bases from V and 4 bases from J, leaving 12 bases between. CDR3 region: CASSQSSGGGTEAFF. The DNA of the CDR3 is TGTGCCAGCAGCCAATCTTCGGGAGGGGGCACTGAAGCTTTCTTT.

This rearrangement joins TRBV18 to TRBJ2-7, with 7 bases lining up with TRBD1. The CDR3 loop spans 16 amino acids. CDR1 and CDR2 (germline): KGHSH, LQKENI. The V and J ends lost 1 base and 0 bases, in that order; junction bases with no gene match: 6. CDR3 region: CASSPRPRDSSYEQYF. The CDR3 nucleotides are TGTGCCAGCTCACCACGTCCGAGGGACAGCTCCTACGAGCAGTACTTC.

This chain uses TRBV20-1 with TRBJ2-5; D is unresolved. V lost 5 bases and J lost 5, with 9 bases in between. Germline V gene data show CDR1 as DFQATT and CDR2 as SNEGSKA (reference sequence). This CDR3 spans 11 amino acids. DNA of the CDR3: TGCAGTGCTGGTTATCTGGAGACCCAGTACTTC. Translated, it gives CSAGYLETQYF.

The count of this clone is one. The chain links TRBV9 to TRBJ2-3, with 15 bases that match TRBD2. J was trimmed by 6 bases and V by 0 bases; bases with no gene match: 8. In germline, CDR1 is SGDLS, CDR2 YYNGEE. The CDR3 is 18 residues long. The DNA for the CDR3 is TGTGCCAGCAGCGTAGGGGGGACTAGCGGGGGGAGTACGGATACGCAGTATTTT. This translates into CASSVGGTSGGSTDTQYF.

The chain uses TRBV7-3 and TRBJ2-2; D might be TRBD1 or TRBD2, each matching 6 bases. CDR3 length equals 17 residues. Germline V CDR1 and CDR2: SGHTA, FQGTGA. Trimming shortened V by 1 base and J by 1 base, and 13 bases separated the two germline ends. CDR3 in amino acids: CASSLIGGNLNTGELFF. In DNA form, the CDR3 reads TGTGCCAGCAGCTTAATCGGGGGCAACCTGAACACCGGGGAGCTGTTTTTT.

This clone was detected once. The chain carries TRBV29-1 and TRBJ2-4; D uncertain. The CDR3 is 14 amino acids. The V end was cut by 1 base, the J end by 2 bases, with 9 bases between. The V gene's germline CDR1 is SQVTM and CDR2 ANQGSEA. The CDR3 sequence: CSVEGEAPKNIQYF. CDR3 coding DNA: TGCAGCGTTGAAGGAGAGGCTCCCAAAAACATTCAGTACTTC. The whole variable domain, filled in from reference TRBV29-1 and TRBJ2-4, reads SAVISQKPSRDICQRGTSLTIQCQVDSQVTMMFWYRQQPGQSLTLIATANQGSEATYESGFVIDKFPISRPNLTFSTLTVSNMSPEDSSIYLCSVEGEAPKNIQYFGAGTRLSVL.

CDR3 region: CATGGQGGMDIQYF. CDR3 sequence (DNA): TGTGCCACCGGCGGGCAGGGAGGGATGGACATTCAGTACTTC. The chain recombines TRBV15 with TRBJ2-4, with 7 bases aligning to TRBD2. The CDR3 loop spans 14 amino acids. The germline CDR1 and CDR2 sequences are LNHNV and YYDKDF (reference sequence). Trimming removed 8 bases from V and 8 bases from J; junction bases left unmatched: 12.

The V gene is TRBV6-5, the J gene TRBJ2-1, with D tentatively TRBD2 (6 bases). Trimming removed 8 bases at V and 3 bases at J, with 11 bases between. The germline gives CDR1 MNHEY, CDR2 SVGAGI. The CDR3 consists of 13 residues. CDR3 sequence: CASGMGGYNEQFF. The CDR3 region has the DNA TGTGCCAGCGGTATGGGAGGCTACAATGAGCAGTTCTTC.

This chain connects TRBV14 to TRBJ2-1; the D gene is possibly TRBD2 (6 bases). The V end lost 0 bases, the J end lost 0 bases, and 9 bases lay between the germline ends. The CDR3 consists of 16 residues. Germline values: CDR1 SGHDN, CDR2 FVKESK. CDR3 bases: TGTGCCAGCAGCCAAGATGCCGGGAGCTCCTACAATGAGCAGTTCTTC. Its translation: CASSQDAGSSYNEQFF.

The chain combines TRBV5-8 with TRBJ2-2, with 11 bases fitting TRBD1. This CDR3 is built from 15 residues. V lost 7 bases and J lost 3; bases outside the gene matches: 5. Germline V gene sequence: CDR1 SGHTS, CDR2 YDEGEE. The CDR3 DNA is TGTGCCAGCGCCTCGGGACAGGGGGACACCGGGGAGCTGTTTTTT. This sequence encodes CASASGQGDTGELFF.

This clone appeared a few times. V is TRBV27 and J is TRBJ1-2; no definite D call. The V end lost 2 bases, the J end lost 3 bases, and 10 bases lay between the germline ends. CDR1 and CDR2 (germline): MNHEY, SMNVEV (reference sequence). The CDR3 spans 14 residues. The DNA for the CDR3 is TGTGCCAGCAGTTTAGGTGACGGATACTATGGCTACACCTTC. Its protein product is CASSLGDGYYGYTF.

V usage is TRBV4-3 and J usage is TRBJ2-4; 8 bases match TRBD2. CDR1 and CDR2 (germline): LGHNA, YSLEER. Germline trimming cut 0 bases from V and 9 bases from J; bases unmatched to any gene: 7. The length of the CDR3 is 15 residues. The DNA of the CDR3 is TGCGCCAGCAGCCAAGATAGGCAGGGACTAGGCATTCAGTACTTC. The encoded protein is CASSQDRQGLGIQYF.

This sequence joins TRBV19 and TRBJ1-5, with D tentatively TRBD1 (5 bases). The CDR3 contains 14 residues. The germline V and J ends were trimmed by 9 bases and 3 bases, with 15 bases remaining between them. The germline gives CDR1 LNHDA, CDR2 SQIVND (reference sequence). CDR3 coding DNA: TGTGCCAGCTCCCAGGGTTCCCCCAATCAGCCCCAGCATTTT. This sequence encodes CASSQGSPNQPQHF. Supplemented by reference TRBV19 and TRBJ1-5, the full variable domain reads DGGITQSPKYLFRKEGQNVTLSCEQNLNHDAMYWYRQDPGQGLRLIYYSQIVNDFQKGDIAEGYSVSREKKESFPLTVTSAQKNPTAFYLCASSQGSPNQPQHFGDGTRLSIL.

In this sample, this clone turned up once. The chain couples TRBV9 to TRBJ2-4, with 10 bases aligning to TRBD1. J gave up 1 base and V 4 bases, and 17 bases lay outside the gene matches. CDR1 is SGDLS and CDR2 is YYNGEE in the germline V gene. The CDR3 runs to 20 residues. CDR3 residues: CASSPPGQGTPHGAKNIQYF. CDR3 DNA sequence: TGTGCCAGCAGCCCTCCGGGACAGGGGACCCCACACGGCGCCAAAAACATTCAGTACTTC. The complete variable domain, with remaining parts taken from reference TRBV9 and TRBJ2-4, reads DSGVTQTPKHLITATGQRVTLRCSPRSGDLSVYWYQQSLDQGLQFLIQYYNGEERAKGNILERFSAQQFPDLHSELNLSSLELGDSALYFCASSPPGQGTPHGAKNIQYFGAGTRLSVL.